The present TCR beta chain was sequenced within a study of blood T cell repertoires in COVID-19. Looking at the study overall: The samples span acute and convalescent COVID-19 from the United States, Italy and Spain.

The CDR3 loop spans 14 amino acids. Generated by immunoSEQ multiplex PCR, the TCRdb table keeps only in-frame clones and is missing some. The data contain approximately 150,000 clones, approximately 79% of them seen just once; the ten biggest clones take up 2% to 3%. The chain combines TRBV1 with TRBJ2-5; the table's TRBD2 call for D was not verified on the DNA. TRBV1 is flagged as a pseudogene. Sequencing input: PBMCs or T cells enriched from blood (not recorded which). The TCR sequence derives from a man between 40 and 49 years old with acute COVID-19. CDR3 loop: CTSSQGRAGETQYF. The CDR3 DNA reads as TGCACCAGCAGCCAAGGACGAGCGGGAGAGACCCAGTACTTC.